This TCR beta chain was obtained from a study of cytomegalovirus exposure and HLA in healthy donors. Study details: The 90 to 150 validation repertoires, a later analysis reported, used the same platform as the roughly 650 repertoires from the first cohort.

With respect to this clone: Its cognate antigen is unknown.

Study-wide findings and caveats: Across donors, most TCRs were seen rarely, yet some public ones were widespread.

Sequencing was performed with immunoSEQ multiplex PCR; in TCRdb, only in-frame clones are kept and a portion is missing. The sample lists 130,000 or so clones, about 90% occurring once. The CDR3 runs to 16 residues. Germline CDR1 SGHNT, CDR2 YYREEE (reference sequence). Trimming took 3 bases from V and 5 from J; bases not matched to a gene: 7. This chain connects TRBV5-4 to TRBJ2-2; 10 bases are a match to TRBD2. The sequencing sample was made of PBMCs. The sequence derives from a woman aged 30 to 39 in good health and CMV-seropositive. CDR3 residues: CASSSSATSGTGELFF. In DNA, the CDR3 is TGTGCCAGCAGCTCCTCCGCGACTAGCGGGACCGGGGAGCTGTTTTTT. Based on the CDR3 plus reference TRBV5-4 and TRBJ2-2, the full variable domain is ETGVTQSPTHLIKTRGQQVTLRCSSQSGHNTVSWYQQALGQGPQFIFQYYREEENGRGNFPPRFSGLQFPNYSSELNVNALELDDSALYLCASSSSATSGTGELFFGEGSRLTVL.